This TCR beta chain was retrieved from a study of T cells after yellow fever vaccination. Looking at the study overall: Any fraction with a low cell number was prepared using SMART-Seq v4 Ultra Low Input.

Trimming cost V 1 base and J 3 bases, with 11 bases left between them. Germline loops: CDR1 SGHVS, CDR2 FNYEAQ. The CDR3 extends over 15 amino acids. Study-wide findings and caveats: The secondary response was weaker but peaked faster, day 5 versus 15.

This clonotype came up many times. Its antigen is currently unknown. The study made its TCR cDNA through 5'RACE template switching. That step introduced a universal primer site along with UMIs. Via MiXCR, TCRdb re-called the 5' RACE reads, giving one row per CDR3 protein. The sample has fewer than 500,000 distinct CDR3 sequences; roughly 20% are singletons. The material sequenced was PBMCs, taken before the yellow fever booster vaccination. The gene calls are TRBV7-6 and TRBJ2-3; maybe TRBD2 (6 bases). This clonotype was sampled from a young man who received the YFV17D yellow fever vaccine. CDR3 in amino acids: CASSLVTSRTDTQYF. The CDR3 coding sequence is TGTGCCAGCAGCTTAGTTACTAGCCGAACAGATACGCAGTATTTT.